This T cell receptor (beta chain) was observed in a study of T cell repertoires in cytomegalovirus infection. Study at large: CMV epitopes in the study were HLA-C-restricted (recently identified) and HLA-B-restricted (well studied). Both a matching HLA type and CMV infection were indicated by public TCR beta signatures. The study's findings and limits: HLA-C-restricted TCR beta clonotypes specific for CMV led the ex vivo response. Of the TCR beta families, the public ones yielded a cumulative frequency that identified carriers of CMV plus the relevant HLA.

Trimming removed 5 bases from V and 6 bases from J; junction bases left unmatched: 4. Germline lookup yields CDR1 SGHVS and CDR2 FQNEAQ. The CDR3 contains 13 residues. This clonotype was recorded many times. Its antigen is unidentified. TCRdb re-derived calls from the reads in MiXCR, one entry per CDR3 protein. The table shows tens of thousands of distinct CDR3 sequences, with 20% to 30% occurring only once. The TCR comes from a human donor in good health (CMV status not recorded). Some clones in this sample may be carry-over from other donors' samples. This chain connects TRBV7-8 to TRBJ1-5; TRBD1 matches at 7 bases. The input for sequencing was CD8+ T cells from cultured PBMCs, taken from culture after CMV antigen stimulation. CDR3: CASSTGQVQPQHF. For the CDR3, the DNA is TGTGCCAGCAGCACCGGACAGGTTCAGCCCCAGCATTTT. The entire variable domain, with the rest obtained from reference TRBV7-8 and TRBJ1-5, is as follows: GAGVSQSPRYKVAKRGQDVALRCDPISGHVSLFWYQQALGQGPEFLTYFQNEAQLDKSGLPSDRFFAERPEGSVSTLKIQRTQQEDSAVYLCASSTGQVQPQHFGDGTRLSIL.